These T cell receptor beta chains were read from a single sample in a study of graft-versus-host responses after intestinal transplantation. Assay: immunoSEQ multiplex PCR; the TCRdb copy retains only in-frame clones and omits some. This sample has some 86,000 clones, with 88% found just once. These receptors' antigens are unknown. Sample: unstimulated CD4+ T cells sorted from spleen or lymph node cells, taken before transplant. The receptor source for this set is a human donor who was the organ donor for an intestinal transplant. Both conserved end residues are part of each CDR3. Fields, in order: D gene, J gene, V gene, CDR3 DNA, CDR3 protein. A D gene is named only where the DNA matches it firmly.

D gene: .
J gene: TRBJ1-1
V gene: TRBV19
CDR3 DNA: TGTGCCAGTAGAGGGGGGGCAGGACCGAACACTGAAGCTTTCTTT
CDR3 protein: CASRGGAGPNTEAFF

D gene: TRBD1
J gene: TRBJ1-2
V gene: TRBV30
CDR3 DNA: TGTGCCTGGAGTAGGACAGGGATGAACTATGGCTACACCTTC
CDR3 protein: CAWSRTGMNYGYTF

D gene: TRBD2
J gene: TRBJ2-7
V gene: TRBV7-9
CDR3 DNA: TGTGCCAGCAGCTCCCTAGCGGGAGGGATATACGAGCAGTACTTC
CDR3 protein: CASSSLAGGIYEQYF

D gene: TRBD2
J gene: TRBJ2-5
V gene: TRBV2
CDR3 DNA: TGTGCCACTGGACTAGTTCAGGAGACCCAGTACTTC
CDR3 protein: CATGLVQETQYF

D gene: TRBD2
J gene: TRBJ2-1
V gene: TRBV4-3
CDR3 DNA: TGCGCCAGCAGCCAAGAAACTAGCGGGACTGAGAATGAGCAGTTCTTC
CDR3 protein: CASSQETSGTENEQFF

D gene: .
J gene: TRBJ2-7
V gene: TRBV7-9
CDR3 DNA: TGTGCCAGCAGCCAGGACAGAGTTTCAATTTACGAGCAGTACTTC
CDR3 protein: CASSQDRVSIYEQYF

D gene: TRBD1
J gene: TRBJ2-7
V gene: TRBV19
CDR3 DNA: TGTGCCAGTAGTATAATCGGTCTCCCCAGGGGGGAGCAGTACTTC
CDR3 protein: CASSIIGLPRGEQYF

D gene: .
J gene: TRBJ1-3
V gene: TRBV5-1
CDR3 DNA: TGCGCCAGCAGCTTGACTAGCACCGGAAACACCATATATTTT
CDR3 protein: CASSLTSTGNTIYF

D gene: .
J gene: TRBJ1-1
V gene: TRBV18
CDR3 DNA: TGTGCCAGCTCACCAGGGCTCGGGGAGAGGACTTTCTTT
CDR3 protein: CASSPGLGERTFF

D gene: .
J gene: TRBJ2-5
V gene: TRBV5-4
CDR3 DNA: TGTGCCAGCAGCTTGATTGGCAGTGAGACCCAGTACTTC
CDR3 protein: CASSLIGSETQYF

D gene: TRBD2
J gene: TRBJ2-7
V gene: TRBV7-2
CDR3 DNA: TGTGCCACCCGTGGAGCGGGAGCTTTTCACGAGCAGTACTTC
CDR3 protein: CATRGAGAFHEQYF

D gene: .
J gene: TRBJ2-5
V gene: TRBV9
CDR3 DNA: TGTGCCAGCAGCGTAGTAGGGGGAAAGACCCAGTACTTC
CDR3 protein: CASSVVGGKTQYF

D gene: TRBD2
J gene: TRBJ2-1
V gene: TRBV6-5
CDR3 DNA: TGTGCCAGCAGTTTAGAGCGGGGGGCCTACAATGAGCAGTTCTTC
CDR3 protein: CASSLERGAYNEQFF